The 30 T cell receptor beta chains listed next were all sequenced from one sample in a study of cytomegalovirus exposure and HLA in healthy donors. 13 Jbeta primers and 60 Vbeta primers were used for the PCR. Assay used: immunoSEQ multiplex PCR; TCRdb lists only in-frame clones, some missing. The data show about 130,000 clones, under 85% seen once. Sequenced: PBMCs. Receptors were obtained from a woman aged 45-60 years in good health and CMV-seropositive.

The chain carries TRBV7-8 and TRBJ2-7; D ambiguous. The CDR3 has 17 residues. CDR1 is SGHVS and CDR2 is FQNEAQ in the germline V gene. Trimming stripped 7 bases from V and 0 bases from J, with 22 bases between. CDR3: CASTYSGWVQSSYEQYF. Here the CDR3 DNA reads TGTGCCAGCACCTACTCGGGTTGGGTCCAGAGCTCCTACGAGCAGTACTTC.

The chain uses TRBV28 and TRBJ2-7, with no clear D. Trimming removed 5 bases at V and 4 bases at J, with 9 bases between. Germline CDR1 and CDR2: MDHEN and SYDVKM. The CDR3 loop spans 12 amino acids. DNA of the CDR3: TGTGCCAGCAGTCCTACTACGTACGAGCAGTACTTC. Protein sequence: CASSPTTYEQYF.

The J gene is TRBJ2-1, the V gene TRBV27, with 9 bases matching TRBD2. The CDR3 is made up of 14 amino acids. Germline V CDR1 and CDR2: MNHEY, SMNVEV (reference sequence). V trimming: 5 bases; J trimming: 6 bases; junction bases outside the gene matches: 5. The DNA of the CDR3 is TGTGCCAGCAGTGATGCGGGGGGGCCCAATGAGCAGTTCTTC. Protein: CASSDAGGPNEQFF.

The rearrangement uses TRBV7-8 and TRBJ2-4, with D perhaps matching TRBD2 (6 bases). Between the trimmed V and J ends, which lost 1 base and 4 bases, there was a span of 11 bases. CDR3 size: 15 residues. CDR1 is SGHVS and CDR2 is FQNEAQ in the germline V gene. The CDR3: CASSLVLAAKNIQYF. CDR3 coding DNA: TGTGCCAGCAGCTTAGTTTTAGCGGCGAAAAACATTCAGTACTTC.

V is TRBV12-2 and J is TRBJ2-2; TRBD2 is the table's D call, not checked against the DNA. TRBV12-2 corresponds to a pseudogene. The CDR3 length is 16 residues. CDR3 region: CASRLARTSNTGELFF. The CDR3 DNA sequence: TGTGCAAGTCGCTTAGCTCGGACTAGTAACACCGGGGAGCTGTTTTTT.

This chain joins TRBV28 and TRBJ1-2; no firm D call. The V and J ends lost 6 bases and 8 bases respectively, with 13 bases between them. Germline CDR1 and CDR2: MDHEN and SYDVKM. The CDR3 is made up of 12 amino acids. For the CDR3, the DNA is TGTGCCAGCAGCCGCGGTGATAGGGGCTACACCTTC. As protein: CASSRGDRGYTF.

The CDR3 DNA reads as TGTGCCAGCAGTCGGGATACAGGGGGCGCAGGAGCTTTCTTT. Its protein is CASSRDTGGAGAFF. The chain recombines TRBV9 with TRBJ1-1; 9 bases are a match to TRBD1. The CDR3 extends over 14 amino acids. V was clipped by 5 bases and J by 10 bases; unmatched bases: 12. Per germline, CDR1 SGDLS and CDR2 YYNGEE. The full variable domain, rest sourced from reference TRBV9 and TRBJ1-1, is DSGVTQTPKHLITATGQRVTLRCSPRSGDLSVYWYQQSLDQGLQFLIQYYNGEERAKGNILERFSAQQFPDLHSELNLSSLELGDSALYFCASSRDTGGAGAFFGQGTRLTVV.

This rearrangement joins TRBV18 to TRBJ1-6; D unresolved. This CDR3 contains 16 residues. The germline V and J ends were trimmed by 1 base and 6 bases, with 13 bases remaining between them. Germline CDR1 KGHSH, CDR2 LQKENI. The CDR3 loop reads CASSPREPVLNSPLHF. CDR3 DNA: TGTGCCAGCTCACCACGGGAGCCAGTTCTTAATTCACCCCTCCACTTT. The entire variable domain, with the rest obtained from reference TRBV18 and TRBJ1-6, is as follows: NAGVMQNPRHLVRRRGQEARLRCSPMKGHSHVYWYRQLPEEGLKFMVYLQKENIIDESGMPKERFSAEFPKEGPSILRIQQVVRGDSAAYFCASSPREPVLNSPLHFGNGTRLTVT.

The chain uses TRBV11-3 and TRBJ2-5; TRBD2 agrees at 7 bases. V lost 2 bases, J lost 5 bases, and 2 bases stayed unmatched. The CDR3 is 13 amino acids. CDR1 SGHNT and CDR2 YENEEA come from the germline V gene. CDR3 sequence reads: CASSLRGEETQYF. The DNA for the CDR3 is TGTGCCAGCAGCTTACGGGGGGAGGAGACCCAGTACTTC.

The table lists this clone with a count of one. CDR3 nucleotides: TGTGCCAGTAGTCACGGACAGGGAGGAACTGAAGCTTTCTTT. Its protein product is CASSHGQGGTEAFF. The V call is TRBV19, the J call TRBJ1-1, with 8 bases fitting TRBD1. The CDR3 loop spans 14 amino acids. Germline loops: CDR1 LNHDA, CDR2 SQIVND (reference sequence). The V gene end was trimmed by 5 bases and the J gene end by 5 bases; junction bases not matched to a gene: 7.

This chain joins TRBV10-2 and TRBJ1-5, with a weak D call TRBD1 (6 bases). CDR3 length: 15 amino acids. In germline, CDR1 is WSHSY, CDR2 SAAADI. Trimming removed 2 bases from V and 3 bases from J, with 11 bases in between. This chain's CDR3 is CASSEDRSYNQPQHF. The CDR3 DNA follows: TGCGCCAGCAGTGAGGACAGGTCCTACAATCAGCCCCAGCATTTT.

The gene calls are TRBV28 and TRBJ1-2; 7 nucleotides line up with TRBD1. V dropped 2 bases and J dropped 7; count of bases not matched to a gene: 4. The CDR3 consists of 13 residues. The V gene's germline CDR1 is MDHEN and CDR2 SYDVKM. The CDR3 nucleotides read TGTGCCAGCAGTTTAACAGGGGTTTCTGGCTACACCTTC. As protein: CASSLTGVSGYTF.

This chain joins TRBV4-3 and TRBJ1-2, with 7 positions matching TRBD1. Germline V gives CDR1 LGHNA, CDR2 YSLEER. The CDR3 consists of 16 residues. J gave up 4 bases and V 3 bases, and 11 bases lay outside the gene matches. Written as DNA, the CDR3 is TGCGCCAGCAGCCAGCAACCAGGGGGTATCTTCTATGGCTACACCTTC. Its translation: CASSQQPGGIFYGYTF.

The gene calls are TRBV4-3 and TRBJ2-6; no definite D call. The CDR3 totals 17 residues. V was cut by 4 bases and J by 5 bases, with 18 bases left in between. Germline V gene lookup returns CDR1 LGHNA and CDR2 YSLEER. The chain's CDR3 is CASSPTASGIWANVLTF. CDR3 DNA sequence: TGCGCCAGCAGCCCGACGGCTTCGGGTATCTGGGCCAACGTCCTGACTTTC.

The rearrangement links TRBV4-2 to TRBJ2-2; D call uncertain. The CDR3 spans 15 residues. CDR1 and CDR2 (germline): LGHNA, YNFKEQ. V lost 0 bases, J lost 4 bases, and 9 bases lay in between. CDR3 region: CASSQDRVSTGELFF. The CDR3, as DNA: TGTGCCAGCAGCCAAGATCGCGTAAGCACCGGGGAGCTGTTTTTT.

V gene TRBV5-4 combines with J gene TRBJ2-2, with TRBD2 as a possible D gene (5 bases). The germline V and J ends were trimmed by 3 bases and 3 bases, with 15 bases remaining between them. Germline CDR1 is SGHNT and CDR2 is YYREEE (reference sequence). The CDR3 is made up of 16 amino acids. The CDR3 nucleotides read TGTGCCAGCAGCTCGGCTACTAGTGATTACACCGGGGAGCTGTTTTTT. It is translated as CASSSATSDYTGELFF.

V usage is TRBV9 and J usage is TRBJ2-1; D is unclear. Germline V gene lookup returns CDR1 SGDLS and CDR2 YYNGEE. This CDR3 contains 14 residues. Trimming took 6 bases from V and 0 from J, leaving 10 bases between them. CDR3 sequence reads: CASKRASSYNEQFF. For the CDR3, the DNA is TGTGCCAGCAAGCGCGCTAGCTCCTACAATGAGCAGTTCTTC.

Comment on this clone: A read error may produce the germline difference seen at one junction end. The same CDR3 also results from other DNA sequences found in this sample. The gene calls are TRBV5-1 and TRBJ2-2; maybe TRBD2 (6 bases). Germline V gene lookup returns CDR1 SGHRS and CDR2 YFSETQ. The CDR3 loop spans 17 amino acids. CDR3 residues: CASSRKTGDPNTGELFF. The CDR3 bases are TGCGCCAGCAGCCGAAAAACGGGGGATCCGAACACCGGGGAGCTGTTTTTC.

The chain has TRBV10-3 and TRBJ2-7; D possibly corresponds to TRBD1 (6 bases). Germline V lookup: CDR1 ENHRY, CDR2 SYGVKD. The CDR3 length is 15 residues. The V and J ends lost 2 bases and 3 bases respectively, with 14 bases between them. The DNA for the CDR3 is TGTGCCATCAGTGAGCCAACGACAGGAGGCTACGAGCAGTACTTC. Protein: CAISEPTTGGYEQYF.

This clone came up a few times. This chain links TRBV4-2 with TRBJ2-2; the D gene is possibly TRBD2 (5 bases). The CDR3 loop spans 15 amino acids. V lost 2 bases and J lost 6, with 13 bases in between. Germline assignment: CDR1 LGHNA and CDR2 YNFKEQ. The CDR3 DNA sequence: TGTGCCAGCAGCCAATTCGACGGGAAGGCCGGGGAGCTGTTTTTT. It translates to CASSQFDGKAGELFF.

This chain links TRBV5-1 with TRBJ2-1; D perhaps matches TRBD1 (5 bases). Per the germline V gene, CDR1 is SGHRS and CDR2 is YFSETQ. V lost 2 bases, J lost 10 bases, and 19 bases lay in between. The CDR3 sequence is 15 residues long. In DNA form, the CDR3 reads TGCGCCAGCAGCTTAGCCCAAAACAGGCCTCGCGAGCAGTTCTTC. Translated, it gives CASSLAQNRPREQFF.

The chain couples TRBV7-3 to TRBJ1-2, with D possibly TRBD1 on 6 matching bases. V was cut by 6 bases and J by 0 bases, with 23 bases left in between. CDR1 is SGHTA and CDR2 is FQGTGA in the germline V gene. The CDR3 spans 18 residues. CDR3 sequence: CASRDEGDPKFANYGYTF. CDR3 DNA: TGTGCCAGCAGGGATGAGGGGGATCCAAAATTCGCTAACTATGGCTACACCTTC.

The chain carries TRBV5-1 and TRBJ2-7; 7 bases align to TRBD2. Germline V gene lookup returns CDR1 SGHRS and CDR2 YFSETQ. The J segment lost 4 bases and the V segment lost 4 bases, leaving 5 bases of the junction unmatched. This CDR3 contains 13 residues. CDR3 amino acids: CASSPTAGYEQYF. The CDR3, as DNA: TGCGCCAGCAGCCCCACAGCGGGGTACGAGCAGTACTTC.

CDR3 loop: CASSLLQGALQETQYF. The DNA for the CDR3 is TGTGCCAGCAGCTTATTGCAGGGGGCCCTCCAAGAGACCCAGTACTTC. V gene TRBV7-6 combines with J gene TRBJ2-5, with TRBD1 identical over 8 bases. Per the germline V gene, CDR1 is SGHVS and CDR2 is FNYEAQ. The ends lost 2 bases at V and 1 base at J; junction bases unmatched: 6. The CDR3 spans 16 residues.

This CDR3 is CASSYSPGLGYEQYF. In DNA form, the CDR3 reads TGTGCCAGCAGTTACTCGCCGGGACTTGGCTACGAGCAGTACTTC. The chain links TRBV6-5 to TRBJ2-7; TRBD2 is a possible D gene (6 bases). Germline-derived CDR1 and CDR2 are MNHEY and SVGAGI. V gave up 0 bases and J gave up 3 bases, with 12 bases separating them. The CDR3 has 15 residues.

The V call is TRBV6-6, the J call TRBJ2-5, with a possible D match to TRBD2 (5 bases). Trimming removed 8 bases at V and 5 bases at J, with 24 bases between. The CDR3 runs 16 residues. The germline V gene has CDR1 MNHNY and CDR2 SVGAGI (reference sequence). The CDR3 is CASSRNQSPQRETQYF. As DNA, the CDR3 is TGTGCCAGCTCCCGTAATCAGTCTCCTCAGCGGGAGACCCAGTACTTC.

The CDR3 loop is CASSYQGGTNTEAFF. For the CDR3, the DNA is TGTGCCAGCAGCTACCAGGGGGGAACGAACACTGAAGCTTTCTTT. The chain has TRBV27 and TRBJ1-1, with TRBD1 matching over 7 bases. The germline V gene encodes CDR1 MNHEY and CDR2 SMNVEV (reference sequence). This CDR3 region has 15 residues. Germline trimming cut 6 bases from V and 1 base from J; bases unmatched to any gene: 8.

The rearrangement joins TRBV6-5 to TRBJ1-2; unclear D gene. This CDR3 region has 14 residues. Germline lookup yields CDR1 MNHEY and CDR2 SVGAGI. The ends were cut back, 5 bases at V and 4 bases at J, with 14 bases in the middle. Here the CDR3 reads CASSTGAGVYGYTF. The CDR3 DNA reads TGTGCCAGCAGTACGGGAGCTGGCGTCTATGGCTACACCTTC.

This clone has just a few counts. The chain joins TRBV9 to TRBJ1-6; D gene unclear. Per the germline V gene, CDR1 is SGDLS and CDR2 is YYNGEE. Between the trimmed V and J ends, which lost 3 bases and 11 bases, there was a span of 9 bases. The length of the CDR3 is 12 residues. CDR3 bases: TGTGCCAGCAGCGCCGAGGGAACACCCCTCCACTTT. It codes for CASSAEGTPLHF.

The CDR3: CASSLGGSSPSYNEQFF. CDR3 nucleotides: TGTGCCAGCAGCTTAGGGGGCAGTTCACCCTCCTACAATGAGCAGTTCTTC. This chain joins TRBV7-6 and TRBJ2-1; D possibly corresponds to TRBD1 (5 bases). The CDR3 covers 17 residues. The germline V gene encodes CDR1 SGHVS and CDR2 FNYEAQ. Trimming removed 1 base at V and 0 bases at J, with 13 bases between. The variable domain in full, with the rest retrieved from reference TRBV7-6 and TRBJ2-1, is GAGVSQSPRYKVTKRGQDVALRCDPISGHVSLYWYRQALGQGPEFLTYFNYEAQQDKSGLPNDRFSAERPEGSISTLTIQRTEQRDSAMYRCASSLGGSSPSYNEQFFGPGTRLTVL.